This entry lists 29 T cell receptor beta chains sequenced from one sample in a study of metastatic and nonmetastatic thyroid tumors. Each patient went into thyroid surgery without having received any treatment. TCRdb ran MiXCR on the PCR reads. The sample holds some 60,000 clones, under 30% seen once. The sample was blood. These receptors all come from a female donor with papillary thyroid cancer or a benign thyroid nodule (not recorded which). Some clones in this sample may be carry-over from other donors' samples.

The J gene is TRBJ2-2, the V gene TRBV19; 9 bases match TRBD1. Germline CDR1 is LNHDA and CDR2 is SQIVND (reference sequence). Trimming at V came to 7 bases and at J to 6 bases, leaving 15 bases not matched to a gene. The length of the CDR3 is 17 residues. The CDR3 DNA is TGTGCCAGTACGGGCGCGTTGCGACAGGGGGGCGCCGGGGAGCTGTTTTTT. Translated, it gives CASTGALRQGGAGELFF.

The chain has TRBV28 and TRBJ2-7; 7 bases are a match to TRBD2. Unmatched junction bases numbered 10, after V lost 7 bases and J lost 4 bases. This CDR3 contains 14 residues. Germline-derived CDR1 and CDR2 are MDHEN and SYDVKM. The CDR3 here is CASTRVAGSYEQYF. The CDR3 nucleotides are TGTGCCAGCACCAGGGTAGCGGGTTCGTACGAGCAGTACTTC.

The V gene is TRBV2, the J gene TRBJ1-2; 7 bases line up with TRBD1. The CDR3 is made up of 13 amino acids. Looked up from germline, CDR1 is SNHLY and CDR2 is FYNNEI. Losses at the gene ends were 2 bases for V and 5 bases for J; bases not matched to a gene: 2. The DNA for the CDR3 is TGTGCCAGCAGTGAACAGGGGGGGTATGGCTACACCTTC. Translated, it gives CASSEQGGYGYTF.

The CDR3 nucleotides are TGTGCCAGCAGCTACGGGGAGGGGAGCACAGATACGCAGTATTTT. Protein: CASSYGEGSTDTQYF. The chain combines TRBV11-1 with TRBJ2-3; 7 nucleotides line up with TRBD2. CDR3 size: 15 residues. J gave up 0 bases and V 4 bases, and 4 bases lay outside the gene matches. Germline CDR1 reads SGHAT; CDR2 reads FQDESV (reference sequence).

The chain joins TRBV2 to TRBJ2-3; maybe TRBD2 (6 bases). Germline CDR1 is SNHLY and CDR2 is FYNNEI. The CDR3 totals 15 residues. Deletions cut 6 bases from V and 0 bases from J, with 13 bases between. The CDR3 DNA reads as TGTGCCAGCAGCCGAGACGGGACTAGCACAGATACGCAGTATTTT. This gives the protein CASSRDGTSTDTQYF.

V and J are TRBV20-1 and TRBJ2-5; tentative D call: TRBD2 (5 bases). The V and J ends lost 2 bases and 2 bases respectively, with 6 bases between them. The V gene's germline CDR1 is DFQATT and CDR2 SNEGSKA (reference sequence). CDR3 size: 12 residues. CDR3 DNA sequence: TGCAGTGCTAGAAAGCGGCAAGAGACCCAGTACTTC. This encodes CSARKRQETQYF.

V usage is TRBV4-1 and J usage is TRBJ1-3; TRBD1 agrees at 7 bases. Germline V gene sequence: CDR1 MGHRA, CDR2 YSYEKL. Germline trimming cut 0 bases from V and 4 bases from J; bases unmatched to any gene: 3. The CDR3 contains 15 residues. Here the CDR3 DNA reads TGCGCCAGCAGCCAAGATGACAGGGTCGGAAACACCATATATTTT. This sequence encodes CASSQDDRVGNTIYF.

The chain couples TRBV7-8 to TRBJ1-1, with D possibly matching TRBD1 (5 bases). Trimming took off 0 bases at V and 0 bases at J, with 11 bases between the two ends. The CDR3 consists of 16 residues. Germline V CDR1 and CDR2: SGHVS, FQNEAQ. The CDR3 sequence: CASSLATGWMNTEAFF. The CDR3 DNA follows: TGTGCCAGCAGCTTAGCAACAGGCTGGATGAACACTGAAGCTTTCTTT.

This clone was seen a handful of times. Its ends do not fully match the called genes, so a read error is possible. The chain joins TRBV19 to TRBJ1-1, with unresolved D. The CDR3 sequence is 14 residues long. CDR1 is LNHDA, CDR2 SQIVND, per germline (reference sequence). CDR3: CACSGVPLNTKAFF. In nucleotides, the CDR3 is TGTGCCTGCAGCGGAGTGCCCTTGAACACTAAAGCTTTCTTT.

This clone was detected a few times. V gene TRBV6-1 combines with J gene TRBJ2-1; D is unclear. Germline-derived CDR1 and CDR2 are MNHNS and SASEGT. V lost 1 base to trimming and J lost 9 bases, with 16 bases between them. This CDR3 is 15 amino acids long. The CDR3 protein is CASSEGNPRISEQFF. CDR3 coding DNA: TGTGCCAGCAGTGAAGGTAACCCTCGCATCTCTGAGCAGTTCTTC.

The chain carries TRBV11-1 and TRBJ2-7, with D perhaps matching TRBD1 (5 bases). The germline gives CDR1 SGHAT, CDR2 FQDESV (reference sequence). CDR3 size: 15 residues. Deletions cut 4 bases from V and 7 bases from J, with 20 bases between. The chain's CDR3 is CASSSGQHHPIEQYF. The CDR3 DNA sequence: TGTGCCAGCAGCTCAGGGCAGCACCATCCGATTGAGCAGTACTTC.

CDR3 sequence: CASSESIGQIRNSNQPQHF. The CDR3 DNA sequence: TGCGCCAGCAGTGAGTCAATAGGACAAATACGAAATAGCAATCAGCCCCAGCATTTT. The chain employs TRBV10-2 and TRBJ1-5; weak D call: TRBD1 (5 bases). V lost 0 bases to trimming and J lost 0 bases, with 18 bases between them. Germline V CDR1 and CDR2: WSHSY, SAAADI. CDR3 size: 19 residues.

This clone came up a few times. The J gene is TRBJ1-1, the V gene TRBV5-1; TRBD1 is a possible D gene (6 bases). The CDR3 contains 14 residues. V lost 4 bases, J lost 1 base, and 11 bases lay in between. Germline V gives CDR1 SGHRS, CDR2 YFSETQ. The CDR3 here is CASSPGTTNTEAFF. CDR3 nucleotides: TGCGCCAGCAGCCCCGGGACAACGAACACTGAAGCTTTCTTT. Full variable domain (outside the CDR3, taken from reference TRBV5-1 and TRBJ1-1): KAGVTQTPRYLIKTRGQQVTLSCSPISGHRSVSWYQQTPGQGLQFLFEYFSETQRNKGNFPGRFSGRQFSNSRSEMNVSTLELGDSALYLCASSPGTTNTEAFFGQGTRLTVV.

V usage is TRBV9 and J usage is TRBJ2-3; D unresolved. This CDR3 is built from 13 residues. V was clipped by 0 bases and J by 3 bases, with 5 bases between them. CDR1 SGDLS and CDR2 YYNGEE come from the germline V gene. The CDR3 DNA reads TGTGCCAGCAGCGTAGATGTGACAGATACGCAGTATTTT. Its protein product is CASSVDVTDTQYF.

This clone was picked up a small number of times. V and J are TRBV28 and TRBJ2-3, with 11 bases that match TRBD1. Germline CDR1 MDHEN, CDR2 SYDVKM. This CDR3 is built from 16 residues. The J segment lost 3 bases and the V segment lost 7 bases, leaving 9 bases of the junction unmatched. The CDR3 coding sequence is TGTGCCAGCACCTCAGGACAGGGGGCTCGGACAGATACGCAGTATTTT. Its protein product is CASTSGQGARTDTQYF.

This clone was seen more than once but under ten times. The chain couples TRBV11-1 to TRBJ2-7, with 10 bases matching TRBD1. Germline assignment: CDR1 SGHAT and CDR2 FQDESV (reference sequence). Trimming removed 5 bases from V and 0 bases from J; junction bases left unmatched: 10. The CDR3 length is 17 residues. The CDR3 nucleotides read TGTGCCAGCAGCCACCCGGGACAGGGGTTTAGCTCCTACGAGCAGTACTTC. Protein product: CASSHPGQGFSSYEQYF. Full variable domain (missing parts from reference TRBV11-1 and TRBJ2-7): EAEVAQSPRYKITEKSQAVAFWCDPISGHATLYWYRQILGQGPELLVQFQDESVVDDSQLPKDRFSAERLKGVDSTLKIQPAELGDSAMYLCASSHPGQGFSSYEQYFGPGTRLTVT.

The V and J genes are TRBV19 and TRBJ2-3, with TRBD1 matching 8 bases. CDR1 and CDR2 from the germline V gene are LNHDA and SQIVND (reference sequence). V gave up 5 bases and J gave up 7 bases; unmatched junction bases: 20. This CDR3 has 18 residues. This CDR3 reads CASSPRFGTGPGVNTQYF. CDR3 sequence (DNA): TGTGCCAGTAGTCCACGGTTCGGGACAGGCCCTGGGGTGAATACGCAGTATTTT.

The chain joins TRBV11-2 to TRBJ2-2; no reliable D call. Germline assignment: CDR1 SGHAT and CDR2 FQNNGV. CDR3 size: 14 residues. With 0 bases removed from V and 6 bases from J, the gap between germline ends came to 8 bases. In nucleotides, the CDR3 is TGTGCCAGCAGCTTAGAAGGTTTTTCCGGGGAGCTGTTTTTT. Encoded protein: CASSLEGFSGELFF.

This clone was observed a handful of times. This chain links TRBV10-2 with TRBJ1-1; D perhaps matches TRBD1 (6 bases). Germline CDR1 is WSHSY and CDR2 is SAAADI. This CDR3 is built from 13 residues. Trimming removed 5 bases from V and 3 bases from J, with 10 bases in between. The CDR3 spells CASSRQVDTEAFF. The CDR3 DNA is TGCGCCAGCAGTAGACAGGTCGACACTGAAGCTTTCTTT.

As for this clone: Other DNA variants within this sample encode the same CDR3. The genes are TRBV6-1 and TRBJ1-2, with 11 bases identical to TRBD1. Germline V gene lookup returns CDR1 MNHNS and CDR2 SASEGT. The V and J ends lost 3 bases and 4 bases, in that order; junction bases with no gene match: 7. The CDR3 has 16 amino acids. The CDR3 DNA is TGTGCCAGCAGTGAGGCCGGACAGGGGGCAATCTATGGCTACACCTTC. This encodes CASSEAGQGAIYGYTF.

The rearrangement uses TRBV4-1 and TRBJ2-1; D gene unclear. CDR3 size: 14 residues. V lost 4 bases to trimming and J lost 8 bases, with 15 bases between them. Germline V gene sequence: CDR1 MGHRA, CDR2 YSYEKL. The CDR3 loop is CASSPRSFIDEQFF. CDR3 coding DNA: TGCGCCAGCAGCCCCCGGAGTTTCATTGATGAGCAGTTCTTC.

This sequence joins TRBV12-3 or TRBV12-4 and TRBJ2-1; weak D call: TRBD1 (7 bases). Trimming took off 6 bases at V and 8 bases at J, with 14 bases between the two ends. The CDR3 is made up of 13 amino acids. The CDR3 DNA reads TGTGCCAGCAGCCGGCAGGGGGGCGATGAGCAGTTCTTC. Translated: CASSRQGGDEQFF.

The CDR3 nucleotides are TGTGCCAGCAGTCCGTTAGCGGGAATCTACGAGCAGTACTTC. This gives the protein CASSPLAGIYEQYF. The chain links TRBV12-3 or TRBV12-4 to TRBJ2-7; TRBD2 aligns across 8 bases. Unmatched junction bases numbered 6, after V lost 5 bases and J lost 3 bases. CDR3 length equals 14 residues.

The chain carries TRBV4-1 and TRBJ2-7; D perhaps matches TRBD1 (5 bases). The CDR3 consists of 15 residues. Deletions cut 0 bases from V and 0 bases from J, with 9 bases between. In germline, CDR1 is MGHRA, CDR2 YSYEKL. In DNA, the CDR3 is TGCGCCAGCAGCCAAGATGGAAGGGGCTCCTACGAGCAGTACTTC. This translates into CASSQDGRGSYEQYF.

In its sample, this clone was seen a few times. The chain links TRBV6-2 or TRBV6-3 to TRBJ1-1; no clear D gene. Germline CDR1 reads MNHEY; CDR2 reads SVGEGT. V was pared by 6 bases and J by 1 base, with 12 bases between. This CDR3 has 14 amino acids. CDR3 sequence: CASSYRGGNTEAFF. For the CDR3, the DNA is TGTGCCAGCAGCTATCGAGGAGGGAACACTGAAGCTTTCTTT.

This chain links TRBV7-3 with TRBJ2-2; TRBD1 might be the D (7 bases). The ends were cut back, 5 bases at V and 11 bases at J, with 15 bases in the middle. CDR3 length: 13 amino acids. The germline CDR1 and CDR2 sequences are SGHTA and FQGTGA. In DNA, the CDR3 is TGTGCCAGCAGCGCGGGACAGACGACAGAGCTGTTTTTT. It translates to CASSAGQTTELFF.

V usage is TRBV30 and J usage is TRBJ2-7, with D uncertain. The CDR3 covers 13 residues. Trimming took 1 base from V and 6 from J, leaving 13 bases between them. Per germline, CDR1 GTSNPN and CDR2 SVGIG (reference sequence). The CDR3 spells CAWSEELGLEQYF. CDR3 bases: TGTGCCTGGAGTGAGGAGCTCGGGCTCGAGCAGTACTTC.

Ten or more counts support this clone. As DNA, the CDR3 is TGTGCCAGCAGGTACGAACAGGGGGCAGGCGAGCAGTACTTC. Protein product: CASRYEQGAGEQYF. The chain carries TRBV6-1 and TRBJ2-7; TRBD1 aligns across 9 bases. The CDR3 totals 14 residues. Looked up from germline, CDR1 is MNHNS and CDR2 is SASEGT. V was clipped by 6 bases and J by 6 bases; unmatched bases: 9.

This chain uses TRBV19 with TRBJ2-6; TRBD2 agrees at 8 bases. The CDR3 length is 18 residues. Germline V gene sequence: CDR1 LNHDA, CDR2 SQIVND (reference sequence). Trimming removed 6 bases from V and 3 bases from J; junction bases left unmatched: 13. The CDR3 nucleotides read TGTGCCAGTAGCGCCGGGACTAGGTCATCTGGTGGGGCCAACGTCCTGACTTTC. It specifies CASSAGTRSSGGANVLTF.